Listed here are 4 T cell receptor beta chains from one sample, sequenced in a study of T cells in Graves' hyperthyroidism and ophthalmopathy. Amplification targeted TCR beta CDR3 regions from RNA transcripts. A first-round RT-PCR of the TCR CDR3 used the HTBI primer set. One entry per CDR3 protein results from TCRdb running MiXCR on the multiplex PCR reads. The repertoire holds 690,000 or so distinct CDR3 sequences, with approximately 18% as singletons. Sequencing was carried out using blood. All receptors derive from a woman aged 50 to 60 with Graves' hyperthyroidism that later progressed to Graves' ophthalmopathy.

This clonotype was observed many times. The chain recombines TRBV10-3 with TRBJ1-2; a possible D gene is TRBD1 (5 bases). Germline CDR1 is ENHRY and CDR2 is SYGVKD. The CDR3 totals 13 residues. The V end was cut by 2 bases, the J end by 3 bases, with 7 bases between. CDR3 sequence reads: CAISEGGYYGYTF. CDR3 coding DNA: TGTGCCATCAGTGAGGGGGGGTACTATGGCTACACCTTC.

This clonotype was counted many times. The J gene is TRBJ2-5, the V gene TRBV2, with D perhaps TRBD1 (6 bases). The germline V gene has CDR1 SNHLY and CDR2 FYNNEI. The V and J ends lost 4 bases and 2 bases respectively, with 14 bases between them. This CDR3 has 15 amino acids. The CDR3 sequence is CASSGQGTIQETQYF. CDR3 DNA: TGTGCCAGCAGTGGGCAGGGGACAATACAAGAGACCCAGTACTTC.

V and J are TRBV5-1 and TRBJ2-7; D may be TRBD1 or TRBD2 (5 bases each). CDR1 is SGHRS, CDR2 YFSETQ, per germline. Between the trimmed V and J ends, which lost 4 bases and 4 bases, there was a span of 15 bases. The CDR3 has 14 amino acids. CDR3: CASSPRAGPYEQYF. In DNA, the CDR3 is TGCGCCAGCAGCCCGAGGGCAGGGCCATACGAGCAGTACTTC.

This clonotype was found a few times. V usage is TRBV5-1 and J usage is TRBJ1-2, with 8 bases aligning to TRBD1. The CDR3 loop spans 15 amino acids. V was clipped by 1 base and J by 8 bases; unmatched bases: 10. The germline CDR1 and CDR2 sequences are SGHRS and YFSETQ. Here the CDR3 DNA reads TGCGCCAGCAGCTTGACGGACAGGGCCGGCTTGGGCTACACCTTC. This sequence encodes CASSLTDRAGLGYTF. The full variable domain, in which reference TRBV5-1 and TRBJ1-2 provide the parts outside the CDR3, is KAGVTQTPRYLIKTRGQQVTLSCSPISGHRSVSWYQQTPGQGLQFLFEYFSETQRNKGNFPGRFSGRQFSNSRSEMNVSTLELGDSALYLCASSLTDRAGLGYTFGSGTRLTVV.